This T cell receptor (beta chain) originates from a study of T cell responses to AZD1222 COVID-19 vaccine (dated by TCRdb to the early 2020s). Some background on the complete study: A total of 230 to 250 trial participants underwent TCR sequencing, of whom approximately 210 received two doses of AZD1222 and about 26 received two doses of the MenACWY control vaccine. Trial participants were enrolled into age subgroups of 18-55, 56-69 and 70-plus years, which contained about 150, 28 and 57 TCR-sequenced participants, respectively.

The CDR3 regions of human TCRbeta chains were subjected to immunosequencing. The authors' pipeline ran thus. TCRs in the repertoires were compared against a reference library of SARS-CoV-2-specific TCRs that had been generated with the MIRA antigen-specificity platform. Breadth was defined as the fraction of unique TCRs that were SARS-CoV-2-associated, and depth was defined as the fraction of total T cells that were SARS-CoV-2-associated. Using the MIRA data, each spike-specific TCR was mapped to the spike region that the TCR reacts to and placed in a CD4 or CD8 class. Log10-transformed breadth and depth values were compared by one-way ANOVA with Sidak's multiple comparisons tests. Imported from immuneACCESS, the table was reduced by TCRdb to in-frame sequences with V and J called. These copies leave out some clones; in studies compared against another copy, an unresolved V gene accounts for under half, and the cause of the remainder is not known. That table gives V, J and clone size, and the DNA gave D and trimming. The sample contains some 110,000 clones, about 90% of them found a single time. The ten largest clones take up around 1.4% of the sample.

The intended sense of this specimen's time point label: about 28 days (+/-7) after the second vaccine dose. Because spike-specific TCR depth and breadth did not differ between the two schedules, AZD1222 recipients who got a second dose at roughly 4 weeks were pooled with those who got a second dose at roughly 12 weeks. Vaccinee samples were obtained from the UK trials COV001 and COV002, which included a single-blind randomized controlled phase 2/3 trial of AZD1222 (ChAdOx1 nCoV-19) in healthy adults. For TCRbeta chain sequencing, PBMC samples from trial participants were taken at day 0 and at day 28 after the second dose. General study outcomes and caveats: Because no day 14 peak-response samples were available, repertoires were characterized only after the peak T cell response. Spike-specific TCR breadth and depth rose significantly after two AZD1222 doses compared with day 0 and with MenACWY recipients. Reportedly, almost half of the unique spike-specific TCRs recognized epitopes lying outside the regions that are mutated in the B.1.351 and B.1.1.7 variants. Most participants were white British and females outnumbered males, and the authors suggested that clonal diversity may have been underestimated. Only five or six AZD1222 recipients were SARS-CoV-2 seropositive at baseline, limiting conclusions about previously exposed vaccinees. In the small 56-69-year group, the increase in depth fell short of significance, most likely because of low power. Vaccine-associated CD4 TCRs spanned the whole spike protein, with dominant responses in regions 160-218 and 743-854.

With respect to this clone: Its antigen has not been determined. No base qualities exist here, and no much larger clone lies one base off it.

From the germline V gene (reference sequence), CDR1 is DFQATT and CDR2 is SNEGSKA. The CDR3 has 14 amino acids, counting the end cysteine and phenylalanine. Left in the record is the CDR3 DNA by itself, 42 bases read in frame from the first base. V is pared back by 6 bases and J by 0 bases, with 12 bases lying between the germline termini. This specimen was peripheral blood, taken 28 days after the second AZD1222 dose. The chain is made from TRBV20-1 and TRBJ2-1; no D gene is confidently identified. This clonotype was obtained from an adult who received the AZD1222 COVID-19 vaccine. The CDR3 corresponds to CSASRRSSYNEQFF. The DNA sequence is given as TGCAGTGCCAGTAGGCGCAGCTCCTACAATGAGCAGTTCTTC.